The present entry profiles one T cell receptor beta chain with its context. As yet, its antigen is unknown. Here immunoSEQ multiplex PCR was the method, and the copy in TCRdb shows in-frame clones only, minus some. The sample has more than 90,000 clones; around 92% are singletons. V lost 6 bases and J 2 bases, leaving 11 bases between the germline ends. Germline V gene data show CDR1 as SQVTM and CDR2 as ANQGSEA. CDR3 length: 12 amino acids. These data come from a study of CD4+ T cells in melanoma. Findings and limits, study-wide: A reported correlation linked neoantigen-specific CD4+ T cells to CD8+, macrophage and B cell function. Reportedly, melanoma neoantigen-specific CD4+ T cells showed varied differentiation states.

The chain is built from TRBV29-1 and TRBJ2-7; a possible D gene is TRBD1 (6 bases). The receptor comes from a human donor with melanoma. Sequenced: peripheral blood. The CDR3 DNA reads as TGCAGCGTCGCGACAGGAACCTACGAGCAGTACTTC. This gives the protein CSVATGTYEQYF.